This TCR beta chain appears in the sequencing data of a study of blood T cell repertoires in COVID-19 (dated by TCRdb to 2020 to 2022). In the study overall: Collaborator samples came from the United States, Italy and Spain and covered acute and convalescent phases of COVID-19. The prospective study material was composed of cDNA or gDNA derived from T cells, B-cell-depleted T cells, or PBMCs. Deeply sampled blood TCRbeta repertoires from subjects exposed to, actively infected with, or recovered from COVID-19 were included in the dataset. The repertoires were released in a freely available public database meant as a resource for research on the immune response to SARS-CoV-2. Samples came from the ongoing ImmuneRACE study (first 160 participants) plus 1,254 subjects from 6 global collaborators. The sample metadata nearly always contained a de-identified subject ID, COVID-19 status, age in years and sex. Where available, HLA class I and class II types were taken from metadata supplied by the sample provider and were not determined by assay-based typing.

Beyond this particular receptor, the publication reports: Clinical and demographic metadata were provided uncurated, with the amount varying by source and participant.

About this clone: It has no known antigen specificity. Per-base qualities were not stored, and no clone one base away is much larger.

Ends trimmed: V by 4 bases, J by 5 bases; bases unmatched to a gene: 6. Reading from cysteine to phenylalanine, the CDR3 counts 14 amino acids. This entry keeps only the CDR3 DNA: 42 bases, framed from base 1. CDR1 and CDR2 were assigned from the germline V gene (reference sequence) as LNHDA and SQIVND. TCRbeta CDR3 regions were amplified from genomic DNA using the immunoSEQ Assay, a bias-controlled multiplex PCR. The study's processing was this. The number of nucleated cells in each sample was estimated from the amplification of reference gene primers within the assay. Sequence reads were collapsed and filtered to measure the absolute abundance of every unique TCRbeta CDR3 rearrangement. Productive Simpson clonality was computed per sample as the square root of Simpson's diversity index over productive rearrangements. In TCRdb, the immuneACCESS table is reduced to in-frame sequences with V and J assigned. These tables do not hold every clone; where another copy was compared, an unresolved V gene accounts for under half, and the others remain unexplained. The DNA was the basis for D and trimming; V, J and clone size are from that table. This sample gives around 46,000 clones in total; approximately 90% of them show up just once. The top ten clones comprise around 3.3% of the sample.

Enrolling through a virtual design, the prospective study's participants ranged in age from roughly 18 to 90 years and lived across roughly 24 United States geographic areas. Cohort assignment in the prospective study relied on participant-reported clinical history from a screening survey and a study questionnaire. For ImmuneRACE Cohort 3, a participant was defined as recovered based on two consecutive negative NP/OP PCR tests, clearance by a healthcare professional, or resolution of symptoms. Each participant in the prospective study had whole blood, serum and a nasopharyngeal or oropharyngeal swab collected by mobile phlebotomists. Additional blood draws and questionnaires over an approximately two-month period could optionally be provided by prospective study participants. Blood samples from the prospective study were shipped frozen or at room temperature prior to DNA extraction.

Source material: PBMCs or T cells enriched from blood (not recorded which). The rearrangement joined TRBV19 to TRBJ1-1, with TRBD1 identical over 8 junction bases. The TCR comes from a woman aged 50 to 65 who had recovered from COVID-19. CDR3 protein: CASSTGQGWTEAFF. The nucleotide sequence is TGTGCCAGTAGTACCGGACAGGGATGGACTGAAGCTTTCTTT. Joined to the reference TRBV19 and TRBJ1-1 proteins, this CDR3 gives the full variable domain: DGGITQSPKYLFRKEGQNVTLSCEQNLNHDAMYWYRQDPGQGLRLIYYSQIVNDFQKGDIAEGYSVSREKKESFPLTVTSAQKNPTAFYLCASSTGQGWTEAFFGQGTRLTVV.